Each of the 2 T cell receptor beta chains below was sequenced from the same sample in a study of blood T cell repertoires in COVID-19. Some clones are missing from TCRdb's copy, which holds only in-frame ones; the method was immunoSEQ multiplex PCR. The sample lists fewer than 200,000 clones; 88% were seen once. The sequenced sample was peripheral blood. These receptors were obtained from a man aged 35 to 55 with active or convalescent COVID-19.

The chain combines TRBV12-5 with TRBJ1-6; maybe TRBD1 (6 bases). Between the trimmed V and J ends, which lost 2 bases and 7 bases, there was a span of 12 bases. This CDR3 is 15 amino acids long. Germline loops: CDR1 LGHNT, CDR2 FRNRAP. The CDR3 nucleotides are TGTGCTAGTGGTTTGTACAGGGTTGGCAATTCACCCCTCCACTTT. Translating it yields CASGLYRVGNSPLHF.

This clone has more than one count but fewer than ten. V is TRBV5-6 and J is TRBJ2-1; TRBD1 matches 8 bases. The length of the CDR3 is 15 residues. Germline V gene lookup returns CDR1 SGHDT and CDR2 YYEEEE. After removal of 0 bases from V and 1 base from J, the junction contained 0 bases not matched to a gene. The CDR3 nucleotides read TGTGCCAGCAGCTTGGGGGACAGGTCCTACAATGAGCAGTTCTTC. Translated, it gives CASSLGDRSYNEQFF.